This T cell receptor (beta chain) was sequenced in a study of neurological immune-mediated disorders. With 6 bases clipped from V and 1 base from J, the junction kept 15 bases outside the gene matches. Per germline, CDR1 MDHEN and CDR2 SYDVKM. The CDR3 runs 17 residues. Using its own MiXCR run on the 5' RACE reads, TCRdb lists one record per CDR3 protein. The sample holds about 50,000 distinct CDR3 sequences, over 9% seen once. The specimen was PBMCs. The sequence came from a man between 65 and 85 years old with HTLV-1-associated myelopathy (HAM/TSP). The genes are TRBV28 and TRBJ2-7; 7 nucleotides agree with TRBD2. CDR3 in DNA: TGTGCCAGCAGCAAACAATCCGGGACTAAGAGTTCCTACGAGCAGTACTTC. Its translation: CASSKQSGTKSSYEQYF. Complete variable domain (other parts from reference TRBV28 and TRBJ2-7): DVKVTQSSRYLVKRTGEKVFLECVQDMDHENMFWYRQDPGLGLRLIYFSYDVKMKEKGDIPEGYSVSREKKERFSLILESASTNQTSMYLCASSKQSGTKSSYEQYFGPGTRLTVT.